The rows below give T cell receptor beta chains drawn from one sample of a study of shared clonotypes between healthy human individuals. Sequenced by immunoSEQ multiplex PCR; TCRdb stores in-frame clones only, minus some. The table has fewer than 1.6 million clones, about 98.5% seen once; the top ten hold about 0.35%. Sequencing was performed on naive CD4+ T cells sorted from blood. These receptors all stem from a man aged 25 to 45 in good health. Each CDR3 is given with its conserved first and last residue. Fields, in order: D gene, J gene, clone size, V gene, CDR3 DNA, CDR3 protein. D genes are given only for firm matches. The size of a clone is reported for some rows only, either as once, few or many, or as a class for expanded clones.

d_gene: .
j_gene: TRBJ2-1
abundance: once
v_gene: TRBV12-2
CDR3nt: TGTGCAAGTCGCTTAGTCATAAGGGGACTAGCGGGACCCGGCTTTGTGGAGCAGTTCTTC
CDR3aa: CASRLVIRGLAGPGFVEQFF

d_gene: TRBD2
j_gene: TRBJ2-7
abundance: .
v_gene: TRBV4-2
CDR3nt: TGTGCCAGCAGCCAAGATGCTAGCGGGGCCTACGAGCAGTACTTC
CDR3aa: CASSQDASGAYEQYF

d_gene: .
j_gene: TRBJ2-6
abundance: few
v_gene: TRBV29-1
CDR3nt: TGCAGCGTTGAGGGTTCTGGGGCCAACGTCCTGACTTTC
CDR3aa: CSVEGSGANVLTF

d_gene: .
j_gene: TRBJ1-1
abundance: .
v_gene: TRBV7-2
CDR3nt: TGTGCCAGCAGTTTGAGTCAGGGGACTGAAGCTTTCTTT
CDR3aa: CASSLSQGTEAFF

d_gene: .
j_gene: TRBJ2-7
abundance: .
v_gene: TRBV27
CDR3nt: TGTGCCAGCAGCCTCGAAGGGTTTGCGACCTACGAGCAGTACTTC
CDR3aa: CASSLEGFATYEQYF

d_gene: TRBD1
j_gene: TRBJ1-1
abundance: .
v_gene: TRBV29-1
CDR3nt: TGCAGCGGCCTGGGACAGGGCGACACTGAAGCTTTCTTT
CDR3aa: CSGLGQGDTEAFF

d_gene: .
j_gene: TRBJ1-4
abundance: .
v_gene: TRBV18
CDR3nt: TGTGCCAGCTCACCATCAGACGCAACTAATGAAAAACTGTTTTTT
CDR3aa: CASSPSDATNEKLFF

d_gene: .
j_gene: TRBJ2-3
abundance: .
v_gene: TRBV29-1
CDR3nt: TGCAGCTCCAGGCGGGGAAGCACAGATACGCAGTATTTT
CDR3aa: CSSRRGSTDTQYF

d_gene: .
j_gene: TRBJ2-5
abundance: .
v_gene: TRBV2
CDR3nt: TGTGCCAGCAGTGAAATGACGAACCAAGAGACCCAGTACTTC
CDR3aa: CASSEMTNQETQYF

d_gene: .
j_gene: TRBJ2-2
abundance: .
v_gene: TRBV29-1
CDR3nt: TGCAGCGTTGAAGATCTCGGCGGGAAAGGGAACACCGGGGAGCTGTTTTTT
CDR3aa: CSVEDLGGKGNTGELFF

d_gene: .
j_gene: TRBJ1-1
abundance: .
v_gene: TRBV25-1
CDR3nt: TGTGCCAGCAGTGACCGGCCGCACACTGAAGCTTTCTTT
CDR3aa: CASSDRPHTEAFF

d_gene: .
j_gene: TRBJ2-3
abundance: .
v_gene: TRBV5-4
CDR3nt: TGTGCCAGCAGCTTATTGACAGATACGCAGTATTTT
CDR3aa: CASSLLTDTQYF

d_gene: TRBD1
j_gene: TRBJ2-7
abundance: once
v_gene: TRBV19
CDR3nt: TGTGCCAGTAGCGTGGGACAGGGTAACCACGAGCAGTACTTC
CDR3aa: CASSVGQGNHEQYF

d_gene: .
j_gene: TRBJ2-5
abundance: .
v_gene: TRBV25-1
CDR3nt: TGTGCCAGCAGTGACTTTTCAGGGTCCCAAGAGACCCAGTACTTC
CDR3aa: CASSDFSGSQETQYF

d_gene: .
j_gene: TRBJ1-1
abundance: .
v_gene: TRBV6-5
CDR3nt: TGTGCCAGCAGTTATTGGCGGGAGGGGAAAGCTTTCTTT
CDR3aa: CASSYWREGKAFF

d_gene: .
j_gene: TRBJ2-7
abundance: once
v_gene: TRBV18
CDR3nt: TGTGCCAGCTCACGGGGCGGTAGCTCCTACGAGCAGTACTTC
CDR3aa: CASSRGGSSYEQYF

d_gene: .
j_gene: TRBJ2-7
abundance: .
v_gene: TRBV6-1
CDR3nt: TGTGCCAGCCGACCGCTTCAGGGGCTACCCTACGAGCAGTACTTC
CDR3aa: CASRPLQGLPYEQYF

d_gene: TRBD1
j_gene: TRBJ1-2
abundance: .
v_gene: TRBV6-5
CDR3nt: TGTGCCAGCAGTCCCTACTCGACAGGGAACTATGGCTACACCTTC
CDR3aa: CASSPYSTGNYGYTF

d_gene: .
j_gene: TRBJ2-7
abundance: .
v_gene: TRBV5-1
CDR3nt: TGCGCCAGCCAGGAATCGCGACACTACGAGCAGTACTTC
CDR3aa: CASQESRHYEQYF

d_gene: TRBD2
j_gene: TRBJ2-5
abundance: .
v_gene: TRBV9
CDR3nt: TGTGCCAGCAGCGTAGGCCAGCGGGGAGAGACCCAGTACTTC
CDR3aa: CASSVGQRGETQYF

d_gene: .
j_gene: TRBJ2-7
abundance: once
v_gene: TRBV28
CDR3nt: TGTGCCAGCAGTTTAGTCCCAGCAAATACCTACGAGCAGTACTTC
CDR3aa: CASSLVPANTYEQYF

d_gene: TRBD2
j_gene: TRBJ2-7
abundance: once
v_gene: TRBV10-3
CDR3nt: TGTGCCATCAGTGAGTCGGCCGCTAGCGGGAGATACGAGCAGTACTTC
CDR3aa: CAISESAASGRYEQYF

d_gene: TRBD2
j_gene: TRBJ2-1
abundance: .
v_gene: TRBV27
CDR3nt: TGTGCCAGCCGGCGGTTCGCTAGCGGGAGAGATAATGAGCAGTTCTTC
CDR3aa: CASRRFASGRDNEQFF

d_gene: .
j_gene: TRBJ2-4
abundance: .
v_gene: TRBV18
CDR3nt: TGTGCCAGCTCACCAGGGGTTAGCAAAAACATTCAGTACTTC
CDR3aa: CASSPGVSKNIQYF

d_gene: .
j_gene: TRBJ2-5
abundance: .
v_gene: TRBV9
CDR3nt: TGTGCCAGCAGCGTAGCGGTCCAAGAGACCCAGTACTTC
CDR3aa: CASSVAVQETQYF

d_gene: .
j_gene: TRBJ2-7
abundance: .
v_gene: TRBV18
CDR3nt: TGTGCCAGCTCACCACCCGGGACGGCATACGAGCAGTACTTC
CDR3aa: CASSPPGTAYEQYF

d_gene: .
j_gene: TRBJ1-5
abundance: .
v_gene: TRBV5-8
CDR3nt: TGTGCCAGCAGCCTCACCGGGACGGTAAGCAATCAGCCCCAGCATTTT
CDR3aa: CASSLTGTVSNQPQHF

d_gene: TRBD1
j_gene: TRBJ2-7
abundance: .
v_gene: TRBV7-8
CDR3nt: TGTGCCAGCAGCTACTTGGACAGGAGCTACGAGCAGTACTTC
CDR3aa: CASSYLDRSYEQYF

d_gene: .
j_gene: TRBJ2-7
abundance: .
v_gene: TRBV10-2
CDR3nt: TGCGCCAGCAGTGAGACACCTTTCTCCTACGAGCAGTACTTC
CDR3aa: CASSETPFSYEQYF

d_gene: .
j_gene: TRBJ2-7
abundance: .
v_gene: TRBV28
CDR3nt: TGTGCCAGCAGCATTTTTGGGGAGCAGTACTTC
CDR3aa: CASSIFGEQYF

d_gene: .
j_gene: TRBJ1-5
abundance: .
v_gene: TRBV18
CDR3nt: TGTGCCAGCTCCCCGGACACAAGCAATCAGCCCCAGCATTTT
CDR3aa: CASSPDTSNQPQHF

d_gene: TRBD1
j_gene: TRBJ1-5
abundance: few
v_gene: TRBV7-9
CDR3nt: TGTGCCAGCAGCTTGTCGACAGGGGCATGGCGGGGTAATCAGCCCCAGCATTTT
CDR3aa: CASSLSTGAWRGNQPQHF

d_gene: TRBD2
j_gene: TRBJ2-1
abundance: .
v_gene: TRBV9
CDR3nt: TGTGCCAGCAGCGTAGCCCCTAGCGGGGGGGACAATGAGCAGTTCTTC
CDR3aa: CASSVAPSGGDNEQFF

d_gene: .
j_gene: TRBJ1-1
abundance: .
v_gene: TRBV10-1
CDR3nt: TGCGCCAGCAGTTTCAGGGTGAACACTGAAGCTTTCTTT
CDR3aa: CASSFRVNTEAFF

d_gene: .
j_gene: TRBJ1-1
abundance: .
v_gene: TRBV6-6
CDR3nt: TGTGCCAGCAGTTCCGAAGGGAACACTGAAGCTTTCTTT
CDR3aa: CASSSEGNTEAFF

d_gene: .
j_gene: TRBJ2-7
abundance: .
v_gene: TRBV15
CDR3nt: TGTGCCACCAGCAGAGATCCCCCTGGTGAGCAGTACTTC
CDR3aa: CATSRDPPGEQYF

d_gene: TRBD1
j_gene: TRBJ1-2
abundance: .
v_gene: TRBV7-9
CDR3nt: TGTGCCAGCAGCCCAAGGGGACAGGGGGTTAATGGCTACACCTTC
CDR3aa: CASSPRGQGVNGYTF

d_gene: .
j_gene: TRBJ1-1
abundance: .
v_gene: TRBV18
CDR3nt: TGTGCCAGCTCACCTTCAGTCGAAGCTTTCTTT
CDR3aa: CASSPSVEAFF

d_gene: .
j_gene: TRBJ1-2
abundance: .
v_gene: TRBV2
CDR3nt: TGTGCCAGCGGGATACAGGGTCTCGACTATGGCTACACCTTC
CDR3aa: CASGIQGLDYGYTF

d_gene: .
j_gene: TRBJ2-7
abundance: .
v_gene: TRBV5-1
CDR3nt: TGCGCCAGCAGCCTGGACTCGTTGGGCCCAACCTACGAGCAGTACTTC
CDR3aa: CASSLDSLGPTYEQYF

d_gene: TRBD1
j_gene: TRBJ1-5
abundance: .
v_gene: TRBV18
CDR3nt: TGTGCCAGCTCGTCGGACAGGGGCAATCAGCCCCAGCATTTT
CDR3aa: CASSSDRGNQPQHF

d_gene: .
j_gene: TRBJ2-7
abundance: .
v_gene: TRBV6-6
CDR3nt: TGTGCCAGCACGCGTAGTCAGGGGAGTTACGAGCAGTACTTC
CDR3aa: CASTRSQGSYEQYF

d_gene: TRBD1
j_gene: TRBJ1-4
abundance: .
v_gene: TRBV19
CDR3nt: TGTGCCAGTAGTTCTACCGGGACAGCGAGTGAAAAACTGTTTTTT
CDR3aa: CASSSTGTASEKLFF

d_gene: .
j_gene: TRBJ2-5
abundance: .
v_gene: TRBV2
CDR3nt: TGTGCCAGCTCGGCAGGGCCGGAAGAGACCCAGTACTTC
CDR3aa: CASSAGPEETQYF

d_gene: TRBD2
j_gene: TRBJ2-3
abundance: .
v_gene: TRBV5-4
CDR3nt: TGTGCCAGCAGCTTGTGGACTAGCGGAACGTCGGATACGCAGTATTTT
CDR3aa: CASSLWTSGTSDTQYF

d_gene: TRBD1
j_gene: TRBJ1-2
abundance: .
v_gene: TRBV5-1
CDR3nt: TGCGCCAGCAGCTTAGACAGGGCCAGCTACACCTTC
CDR3aa: CASSLDRASYTF

d_gene: TRBD1
j_gene: TRBJ1-2
abundance: once
v_gene: TRBV10-2
CDR3nt: TGCGCCAGCAGTATTAGAGGGGGCGGATATGGCTACACCTTC
CDR3aa: CASSIRGGGYGYTF

d_gene: .
j_gene: TRBJ2-2
abundance: .
v_gene: TRBV30
CDR3nt: TGTGCCTGGAGCCAGGGGTCCACCGGGGAGCTGTTTTTT
CDR3aa: CAWSQGSTGELFF

d_gene: .
j_gene: TRBJ2-7
abundance: .
v_gene: TRBV5-1
CDR3nt: TGCGCCAGCAGCCGAGGAAATGCCTACGAGCAGTACTTC
CDR3aa: CASSRGNAYEQYF

d_gene: .
j_gene: TRBJ2-1
abundance: .
v_gene: TRBV10-3
CDR3nt: TGTGCCATCAGTGACTCGGCAGCGGAGGGGTTCTTC
CDR3aa: CAISDSAAEGFF

d_gene: .
j_gene: TRBJ2-7
abundance: .
v_gene: TRBV28
CDR3nt: TGTGCCAGCAGGAGGGGCGTCAGTGAGCAGTACTTC
CDR3aa: CASRRGVSEQYF

d_gene: TRBD1
j_gene: TRBJ2-5
abundance: .
v_gene: TRBV27
CDR3nt: TGTGCCAGCAGTTTAACAGGGGGCCGAGAGACCCAGTACTTC
CDR3aa: CASSLTGGRETQYF

d_gene: TRBD1
j_gene: TRBJ1-4
abundance: .
v_gene: TRBV5-5
CDR3nt: TGTGCCAGCAGCTTGGAACAGGGGCGTAATGAAAAACTGTTTTTT
CDR3aa: CASSLEQGRNEKLFF